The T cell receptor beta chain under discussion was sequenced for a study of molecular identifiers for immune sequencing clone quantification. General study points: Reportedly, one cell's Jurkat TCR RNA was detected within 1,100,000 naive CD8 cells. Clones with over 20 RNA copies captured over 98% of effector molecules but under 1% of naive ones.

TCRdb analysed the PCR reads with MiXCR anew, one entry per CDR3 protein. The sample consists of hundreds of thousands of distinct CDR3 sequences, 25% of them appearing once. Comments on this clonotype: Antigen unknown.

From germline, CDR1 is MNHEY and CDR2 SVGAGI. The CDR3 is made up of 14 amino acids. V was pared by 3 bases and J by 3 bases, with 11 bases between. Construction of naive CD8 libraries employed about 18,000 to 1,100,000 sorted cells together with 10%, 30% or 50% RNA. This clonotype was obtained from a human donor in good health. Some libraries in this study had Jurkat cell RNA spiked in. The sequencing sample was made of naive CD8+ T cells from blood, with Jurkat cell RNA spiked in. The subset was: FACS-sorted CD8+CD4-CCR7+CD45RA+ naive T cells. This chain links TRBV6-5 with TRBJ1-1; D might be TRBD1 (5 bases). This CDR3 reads CASSYRGRYTEAFF. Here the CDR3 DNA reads TGTGCCAGCAGTTATCGGGGGAGGTACACTGAAGCTTTCTTT.